This TCR beta chain emerged from a study of beta chain features in type 1 diabetes. As for the study in general: The study found patients and healthy donors alike in age, gender and cell yields. Study-wide results and limits: Significant though moderate, a shortening of TCRB CDR3s appeared in all four CD4+ subsets of Type 1 diabetes patients.

V was clipped by 2 bases and J by 8 bases, with 13 bases between them. Germline V gives CDR1 KGHSH, CDR2 LQKENI. CDR3 length: 14 residues. Worth noting for this clone: The antigen is not known.

The entirety of the isolated RNA underwent reverse transcription, so expressed TCRB transcripts were sequenced. Clones were read by immunoSEQ multiplex PCR, and TCRdb kept only the in-frame ones, dropping some. The profile shows about 170,000 clones, roughly 8% of them singletons. The TCR was taken from a woman between 35 and 50 years old with type 1 diabetes. The rearrangement links TRBV18 to TRBJ2-1; D gene ambiguous. The sequenced sample was central memory CD4+ T cells from blood. CDR3 bases: TGTGCCAGCTCACCAAACCGGTTTCGCGATGAGCAGTTCTTC. Translated: CASSPNRFRDEQFF.